A selection of T cell receptor beta chains follows, all from one sample in a study of cytomegalovirus exposure and HLA in healthy donors. TCRdb keeps only in-frame clones here, not all; method: immunoSEQ multiplex PCR. Here the sample spans just under 45,000 clones, 51% being singletons. Sequencing was carried out using PBMCs. These receptors came from a man in his sixties in good health and CMV-seronegative. The CDR3 runs from the conserved cysteine through the conserved F or W. Fields, in order: clone size, J gene, D gene, V gene, CDR3 protein. The D gene is left open where the match is weak. Expanded clones are given a class, and other clones once, few, many or no size at all.

>NA|TRBJ2-5|TRBD1|TRBV6-5
CASSSRQGIQYF
>NA|TRBJ1-1|TRBD1|TRBV6-6
CASSHSPGQGAEAFF
>few|TRBJ2-7|NA|TRBV5-1
CASSLTTAYEQYF
>NA|TRBJ2-3|NA|TRBV5-1
CASTTDGADDTQYF
>NA|TRBJ2-7|TRBD2|TRBV7-8
CASSPPIRGRSQEQYF
>few|TRBJ2-7|TRBD1|TRBV9
CASSAGGDRAHEQYF
>NA|TRBJ2-7|TRBD1|TRBV30
CAWAGTGGEQYF
>NA|TRBJ1-1|TRBD1|TRBV7-8
CASSSRGQGNTEAFF
>NA|TRBJ2-5|TRBD2|TRBV6-1
CASTSGTSRMEQYF
>NA|TRBJ2-1|TRBD2|TRBV10-3
CATRGLAGYNEQFF
>few|TRBJ2-7|TRBD2|TRBV9
CASSVGGAGDTYEQYF
>NA|TRBJ2-7|TRBD1|TRBV9
CASSPRDRVNEQYF
>NA|TRBJ2-6|NA|TRBV6-5
CASSSPGANVLTF
>NA|TRBJ1-5|NA|TRBV30
CAWRGTNNQPQHF
>NA|TRBJ1-1|NA|TRBV21-1
CASSKAGPGQGGTEAFF
>NA|TRBJ2-1|NA|TRBV13
CASSWGDSEQFF
>NA|TRBJ1-1|NA|TRBV18
CASSPGGPSEAFF
>NA|TRBJ1-5|TRBD1|TRBV5-8
CASSLEVGRGSNQPQHF
>NA|TRBJ2-7|NA|TRBV4-1
CASSQAGVTSEQYF
>once|TRBJ2-7|TRBD1|TRBV18
CASSPTGQGNHEQYF
>NA|TRBJ2-5|TRBD2|TRBV7-2
CASSYGLAVQETQYF
>few|TRBJ2-3|TRBD2|TRBV9
CASRPGTSTYTQYF